The 30 T cell receptor beta chains given below trace back to one sample, sequenced in a study of siplizumab effects on memory and regulatory T cells. Generated by immunoSEQ multiplex PCR, the TCRdb table keeps only in-frame clones and is missing some. The sample records approximately 92,000 clones, around 94% being singletons. The specimen sequenced was non-Treg CD4+ T cells sorted from blood. The receptors come from a human donor in good health.

This chain links TRBV14 with TRBJ1-6; TRBD1 matches 9 bases. V shed 4 bases and J 10 bases; nucleotides not matched to a gene: 5. The germline CDR1 and CDR2 sequences are SGHDN and FVKESK. The CDR3 runs 14 residues. The CDR3 is CASSPDRGRSPLHF. CDR3 bases: TGTGCCAGCAGCCCCGACAGGGGGAGATCACCCCTCCACTTT.

The V and J genes are TRBV7-9 and TRBJ1-6; no definite D call. Trimming pared 5 bases from V and 5 bases from J, leaving 13 bases between. The CDR3 has 15 residues. Looked up from germline, CDR1 is SEHNR and CDR2 is FQNEAQ (reference sequence). In nucleotides, the CDR3 is TGTGCCAGCAGCCGTCTTACGGCGGATAATTCACCCCTCCACTTT. Translating it yields CASSRLTADNSPLHF.

The V gene is TRBV5-1, the J gene TRBJ1-4; 7 positions match TRBD1. Germline V gene sequence: CDR1 SGHRS, CDR2 YFSETQ. CDR3 size: 17 residues. V lost 1 base to trimming and J lost 0 bases; unmatched junction nucleotides: 6. In DNA form, the CDR3 reads TGCGCCAGCAGCTTGCGGGACAGTTTTGCAACTAATGAAAAACTGTTTTTT. Translation: CASSLRDSFATNEKLFF.

The chain uses TRBV5-1 and TRBJ2-1; weak D call: TRBD1 (6 bases). Germline V lookup: CDR1 SGHRS, CDR2 YFSETQ. This CDR3 comprises 15 residues. V was trimmed by 0 bases and J by 12 bases, leaving 19 bases between them. The CDR3 DNA sequence: TGCGCCAGCAGCTTGGGGACAGTAGGCCCTCCACGGCAGTTCTTC. Encoded protein: CASSLGTVGPPRQFF.

Only a few counts were recorded for this clone. The chain uses TRBV4-1 and TRBJ1-3; no reliable D call. Trimming took off 5 bases at V and 0 bases at J, with 17 bases between the two ends. Germline CDR1 MGHRA, CDR2 YSYEKL. The CDR3 spans 17 residues. The CDR3 is CASSGVGRQISGNTIYF. The CDR3 DNA sequence: TGCGCCAGCAGCGGAGTGGGCCGGCAAATCTCTGGAAACACCATATATTTT.

The chain has TRBV5-4 and TRBJ2-1; the match to TRBD2 covers 11 bases. V was clipped by 0 bases and J by 2 bases; unmatched bases: 4. The CDR3 totals 17 residues. CDR1 and CDR2 from the germline V gene are SGHNT and YYREEE (reference sequence). The CDR3 DNA is TGTGCCAGCAGCTTGGACTTACTAGCGGGAGCCTACAATGAGCAGTTCTTC. It yields the protein CASSLDLLAGAYNEQFF.

This clone has only a few counts. V usage is TRBV2 and J usage is TRBJ2-2; 9 bases line up with TRBD1. Per the germline V gene, CDR1 is SNHLY and CDR2 is FYNNEI. The CDR3 totals 20 residues. V was clipped by 8 bases and J by 2 bases; unmatched bases: 21. CDR3 protein: CASGGGQGVRSHRNTGELFF. The CDR3 DNA reads as TGTGCCAGCGGCGGGGGACAGGGAGTGCGATCCCATCGAAACACCGGGGAGCTGTTTTTT.

The chain is built from TRBV18 and TRBJ2-1; 7 positions agree with TRBD1. Germline V gene data show CDR1 as KGHSH and CDR2 as LQKENI. The CDR3 contains 14 residues. V was clipped by 3 bases and J by 6 bases; unmatched bases: 5. The CDR3 DNA reads TGTGCCAGCTCACCCACTAAGGGGGCCAATGAGCAGTTCTTC. The encoded protein is CASSPTKGANEQFF. Based on the CDR3 plus reference TRBV18 and TRBJ2-1, the full variable domain is NAGVMQNPRHLVRRRGQEARLRCSPMKGHSHVYWYRQLPEEGLKFMVYLQKENIIDESGMPKERFSAEFPKEGPSILRIQQVVRGDSAAYFCASSPTKGANEQFFGPGTRLTVL.

Comment on this clone: In the same sample, other DNA sequences code for this CDR3. V gene TRBV18 combines with J gene TRBJ2-1; D is unresolved. The V gene's germline CDR1 is KGHSH and CDR2 LQKENI. V lost 3 bases and J 6 bases, leaving 6 bases between the germline ends. The CDR3 totals 12 residues. The CDR3 spells CASSPAGNEQFF. The CDR3 DNA sequence: TGTGCCAGCTCACCGGCAGGCAATGAGCAGTTCTTC.

This rearrangement joins TRBV5-4 to TRBJ2-3; D is ambiguous. This CDR3 has 12 residues. CDR1 is SGHNT, CDR2 YYREEE, per germline (reference sequence). The ends were cut back, 0 bases at V and 5 bases at J, with 4 bases in the middle. CDR3 amino acids: CASSLVQDTQYF. CDR3 nucleotides: TGTGCCAGCAGCTTGGTCCAAGATACGCAGTATTTT.

As to this clone: Other DNA sequences in the sample encode the same CDR3. The gene calls are TRBV19 and TRBJ1-1; D is unclear. The ends were cut back, 4 bases at V and 0 bases at J, with 6 bases in the middle. This CDR3 comprises 13 residues. Germline CDR1 reads LNHDA; CDR2 reads SQIVND (reference sequence). CDR3 DNA sequence: TGTGCCAGTAGTAACCAGATGAACACTGAAGCTTTCTTT. It encodes CASSNQMNTEAFF.

The rearrangement links TRBV2 to TRBJ2-1, with 8 bases aligning to TRBD2. The V and J ends lost 5 bases and 7 bases, in that order; junction bases with no gene match: 4. This CDR3 is 13 amino acids long. In germline, CDR1 is SNHLY, CDR2 FYNNEI. This chain's CDR3 is CASSQREINEQFF. For the CDR3, the DNA is TGTGCCAGCAGTCAGCGGGAGATAAATGAGCAGTTCTTC.

This clone was found once. The genes are TRBV5-8 and TRBJ1-2; D call uncertain. V was clipped by 6 bases and J by 1 base, with 25 bases between them. The CDR3 is 18 amino acids. Germline V lookup: CDR1 SGHTS, CDR2 YDEGEE. The CDR3 coding sequence is TGTGCCAGCATTTCACCACGTTTCCTATTTGACGGTAACTATGGCTACACCTTC. Translation: CASISPRFLFDGNYGYTF.

CDR3 protein: CASSVQGAGGYTF. DNA of the CDR3: TGTGCCAGTAGTGTGCAGGGGGCCGGTGGCTACACCTTC. The chain combines TRBV19 with TRBJ1-2; 8 nucleotides agree with TRBD1. Germline-derived CDR1 and CDR2 are LNHDA and SQIVND (reference sequence). V gave up 5 bases and J gave up 7 bases; unmatched junction bases: 6. CDR3 length equals 13 residues.

The genes are TRBV28 and TRBJ2-7, with 8 bases identical to TRBD1. CDR1 MDHEN and CDR2 SYDVKM come from the germline V gene. The CDR3 sequence is 14 residues long. The V segment lost 4 bases and the J segment 3 bases; nucleotides outside the gene matches: 5. The CDR3 bases are TGTGCCAGCAGTTCGGGGACAGGAGTCTACGAGCAGTACTTC. Amino acid sequence: CASSSGTGVYEQYF.

V gene TRBV11-2 combines with J gene TRBJ1-1; tentatively, D is TRBD1 (6 bases). The germline V gene encodes CDR1 SGHAT and CDR2 FQNNGV. Trimming took off 6 bases at V and 0 bases at J, with 14 bases between the two ends. The CDR3 runs 15 residues. The CDR3 nucleotides read TGTGCCAGCAGTTCCAGGGGCCGGGTGAACACTGAAGCTTTCTTT. Protein product: CASSSRGRVNTEAFF.

This clone is a singleton in its sample. V gene TRBV11-2 combines with J gene TRBJ2-1; D is uncertain. V was shortened by 2 bases and J by 0 bases, with 11 bases between the two germline ends. Germline lookup yields CDR1 SGHAT and CDR2 FQNNGV. This CDR3 comprises 16 residues. In DNA form, the CDR3 reads TGTGCCAGCAGCTTAAGACGAGAGAGCTCCTACAATGAGCAGTTCTTC. It yields the protein CASSLRRESSYNEQFF.

This chain joins TRBV5-1 and TRBJ2-7; 14 bases line up with TRBD2. With 0 bases clipped from V and 6 bases from J, the junction kept 5 bases outside the gene matches. This CDR3 has 16 amino acids. Germline V lookup: CDR1 SGHRS, CDR2 YFSETQ. CDR3 residues: CASSLASGLAGVEQYF. The CDR3 nucleotides are TGCGCCAGCAGCTTGGCCTCGGGACTAGCGGGAGTCGAGCAGTACTTC.

The V gene is TRBV7-9, the J gene TRBJ2-5; D is possibly TRBD1 (5 bases). Germline CDR1 SEHNR, CDR2 FQNEAQ (reference sequence). The V and J ends lost 2 bases and 1 base respectively, with 14 bases between them. The CDR3 is 16 residues long. The CDR3 nucleotides read TGTGCCAGCAGCTTATCGGCAGGGAACTTCCAAGAGACCCAGTACTTC. It is translated as CASSLSAGNFQETQYF.

The chain links TRBV5-1 to TRBJ1-1; D might be TRBD1 (5 bases). CDR3 length equals 14 residues. The germline CDR1 and CDR2 sequences are SGHRS and YFSETQ. V gave up 2 bases and J gave up 0 bases, with 8 bases separating them. CDR3 DNA sequence: TGCGCCAGCAGCTTACAGGAAATGAACACTGAAGCTTTCTTT. Translation gives CASSLQEMNTEAFF.

This rearrangement joins TRBV6-5 to TRBJ1-1; D possibly corresponds to TRBD1 (5 bases). This CDR3 is 11 amino acids long. Trimming removed 10 bases from V and 11 bases from J, with 17 bases in between. Germline V gives CDR1 MNHEY, CDR2 SVGAGI. The CDR3 region is CATKKGVSAFF. Here the CDR3 DNA reads TGTGCCACCAAAAAAGGGGTGTCGGCTTTCTTT.

V usage is TRBV7-8 and J usage is TRBJ2-3; possible D gene TRBD2, 7 bases. Germline V lookup: CDR1 SGHVS, CDR2 FQNEAQ. V was cut by 5 bases and J by 3 bases, with 15 bases left in between. The CDR3 covers 15 residues. The CDR3 bases are TGTGCCAGCAGCCCGGGGGGCGGGTATACAGATACGCAGTATTTT. Translated, it gives CASSPGGGYTDTQYF.

The chain couples TRBV5-1 to TRBJ2-1; unclear D gene. Looked up from germline, CDR1 is SGHRS and CDR2 is YFSETQ. V gave up 0 bases and J gave up 4 bases, with 8 bases separating them. This CDR3 spans 14 amino acids. The CDR3: CASSLGFGYNEQFF. CDR3 sequence (DNA): TGCGCCAGCAGCTTGGGGTTTGGATACAATGAGCAGTTCTTC.

The chain has TRBV28 and TRBJ2-1; 9 nucleotides align to TRBD2. CDR1 MDHEN and CDR2 SYDVKM come from the germline V gene. The junction had 4 bases not matched to a gene; V was cut back by 3 bases and J by 1 base. The CDR3 is 16 amino acids. In DNA form, the CDR3 reads TGTGCCAGCAGTTTGGCTAGCGGGAAATCCTACAATGAGCAGTTCTTC. This encodes CASSLASGKSYNEQFF.

This clone occurred once. The chain uses TRBV25-1 and TRBJ1-1; maybe TRBD1 (6 bases). V lost 7 bases and J 2 bases, leaving 17 bases between the germline ends. The CDR3 has 15 amino acids. Germline V lookup: CDR1 MGHDK, CDR2 SYGVNS. CDR3 sequence reads: CASNPWGAGNTEAFF. The CDR3 DNA reads TGTGCCAGCAATCCGTGGGGGGCCGGCAACACTGAAGCTTTCTTT.

The genes are TRBV6-5 and TRBJ2-7, with D uncertain. CDR3 length equals 15 residues. From germline, CDR1 is MNHEY and CDR2 SVGAGI. The germline V and J ends were trimmed by 0 bases and 5 bases, with 14 bases remaining between them. CDR3 region: CASSYSLVGRNEQYF. The CDR3 DNA reads TGTGCCAGCAGTTACTCGTTGGTAGGCCGCAACGAGCAGTACTTC.

The chain employs TRBV5-1 and TRBJ1-1; the D is unclear. The V end was cut by 0 bases, the J end by 7 bases, with 7 bases between. Germline loops: CDR1 SGHRS, CDR2 YFSETQ. The CDR3 has 12 amino acids. The CDR3 region is CASSLGAGEAFF. In nucleotides, the CDR3 is TGCGCCAGCAGCTTGGGGGCGGGTGAAGCTTTCTTT.

The chain carries TRBV10-3 and TRBJ2-7; D not resolved. Germline CDR1 is ENHRY and CDR2 is SYGVKD. The CDR3 has 13 amino acids. Trimming removed 4 bases at V and 1 base at J, with 8 bases between. The CDR3 here is CAISGGQSYEQYF. The CDR3 bases are TGTGCCATCAGTGGTGGGCAGTCCTACGAGCAGTACTTC.

This chain links TRBV28 with TRBJ2-7; tentatively, D is TRBD1 (5 bases). CDR1 and CDR2 (germline): MDHEN, SYDVKM. Between the trimmed V and J ends, which lost 7 bases and 0 bases, there was a span of 10 bases. The CDR3 has 13 amino acids. CDR3 bases: TGTGCCAGCATAAGGACAAGCTCCTACGAGCAGTACTTC. This sequence encodes CASIRTSSYEQYF.

The table lists this clone with a count of one. The gene calls are TRBV7-9 and TRBJ2-1; 10 nucleotides line up with TRBD2. The CDR3 runs 16 residues. Germline values: CDR1 SEHNR, CDR2 FQNEAQ (reference sequence). Trimming at V came to 1 base and at J to 8 bases, leaving 8 bases not matched to a gene. The CDR3 reads CASSLGLAGVYDEQFF. CDR3 nucleotide sequence: TGTGCCAGCAGCTTAGGGCTAGCGGGAGTTTACGATGAGCAGTTCTTC.